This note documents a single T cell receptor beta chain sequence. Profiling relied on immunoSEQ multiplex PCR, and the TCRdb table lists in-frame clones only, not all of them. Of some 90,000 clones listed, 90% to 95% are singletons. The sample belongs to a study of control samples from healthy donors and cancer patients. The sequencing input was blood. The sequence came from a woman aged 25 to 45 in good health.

In DNA form, the CDR3 reads TGTGCCAGTAGTATGGCCTCCAGGAAAAACACCGGGGAGCTGTTTTTT. Its translation is CASSMASRKNTGELFF. The chain joins TRBV19 to TRBJ2-2; D gene ambiguous. V was pared by 3 bases and J by 2 bases, with 13 bases between. This CDR3 has 16 residues. Germline V CDR1 and CDR2: LNHDA, SQIVND (reference sequence).